The entry below describes one TCR beta chain. What it recognizes is unknown. These data originate in a study of T cell responses to AZD1222 COVID-19 vaccine. The assay was immunoSEQ multiplex PCR, and TCRdb's table has in-frame clones only and misses some. Among 150,000 to 200,000 clones listed, 80% to 90% were seen once. Findings and caveats of the study: The number of AZD1222 recipients seropositive at baseline was only 6 or 7.

V shed 1 base and J shed 8 bases, with 9 bases lying between them. In germline, CDR1 is GTSNPN, CDR2 SVGIG (reference sequence). The CDR3 is 12 residues long. This sequence was found in an adult in good health. This chain connects TRBV30 to TRBJ1-5; TRBD1 is a possible D gene (5 bases). This material consisted of peripheral blood, taken on day 0 of AZD1222 vaccination. CDR3 in amino acids: CAWSGGSEPQHF. For the CDR3, the DNA is TGTGCCTGGAGTGGGGGGTCAGAGCCCCAGCATTTT.